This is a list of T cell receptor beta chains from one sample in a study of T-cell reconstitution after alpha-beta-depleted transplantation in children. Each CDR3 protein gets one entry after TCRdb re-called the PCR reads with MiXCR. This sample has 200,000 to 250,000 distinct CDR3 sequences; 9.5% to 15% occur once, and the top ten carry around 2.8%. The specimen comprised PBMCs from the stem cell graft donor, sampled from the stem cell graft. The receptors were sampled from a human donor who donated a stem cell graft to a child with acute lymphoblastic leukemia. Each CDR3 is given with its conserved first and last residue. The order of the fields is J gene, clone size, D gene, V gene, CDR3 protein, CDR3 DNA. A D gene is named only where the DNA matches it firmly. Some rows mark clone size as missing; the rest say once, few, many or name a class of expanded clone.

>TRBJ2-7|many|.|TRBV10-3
CAIGLPRAEQYF
TGTGCCATCGGACTCCCCCGGGCCGAGCAGTACTTC
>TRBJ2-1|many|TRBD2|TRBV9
CASSVTPGLADSYNEQFF
TGTGCCAGCAGCGTGACGCCGGGACTAGCGGATTCCTACAATGAGCAGTTCTTC
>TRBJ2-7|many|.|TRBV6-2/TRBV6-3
CASSFKTETYEQYF
TGTGCCAGCAGCTTCAAGACGGAGACCTACGAGCAGTACTTC
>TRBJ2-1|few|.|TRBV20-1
CSARDTAGWTLFGEQFF
TGCAGTGCTAGAGATACGGCGGGCTGGACTTTATTCGGTGAGCAGTTCTTC
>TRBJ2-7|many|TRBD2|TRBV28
CASSFRGLAGVKSYEQYF
TGTGCCAGCAGTTTCCGGGGACTAGCGGGGGTAAAATCCTACGAGCAGTACTTC
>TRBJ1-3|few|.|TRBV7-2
CASSLADFDSGNTIYF
TGTGCCAGCAGCTTAGCGGATTTCGACTCTGGAAACACCATATATTTT
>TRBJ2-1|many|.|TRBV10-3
CAISVEGLGYNEQFF
TGTGCCATCAGTGTGGAGGGGTTGGGGTACAATGAGCAGTTCTTC
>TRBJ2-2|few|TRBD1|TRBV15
CATKGDRADNGELFF
TGTGCCACCAAGGGGGACAGGGCTGATAACGGGGAGCTGTTTTTT
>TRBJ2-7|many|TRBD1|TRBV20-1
CSARGSTGDYEQYF
TGCAGTGCTAGAGGATCCACAGGGGACTACGAGCAGTACTTC
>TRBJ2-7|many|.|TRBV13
CASSSIHVQIYEQYF
TGTGCCAGCAGCTCCATTCATGTGCAGATCTACGAGCAGTACTTC
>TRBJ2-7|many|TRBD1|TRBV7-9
CASSLWDRGSYEQYF
TGTGCCAGCAGCTTATGGGACAGGGGCTCCTACGAGCAGTACTTC
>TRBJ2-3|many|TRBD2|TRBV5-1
CASRTPGLAGSTDTQYF
TGCGCCAGCAGGACCCCGGGACTAGCGGGAAGCACAGATACGCAGTATTTT
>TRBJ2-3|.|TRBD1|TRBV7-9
CASSRRDREFDTQYF
TGTGCCAGCAGCCGCCGGGACAGGGAATTTGATACGCAGTATTTT
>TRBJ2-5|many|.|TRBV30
CAWSVRLAGETQYF
TGTGCCTGGAGTGTAAGGCTAGCAGGGGAGACCCAGTACTTC
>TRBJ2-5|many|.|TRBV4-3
CASSQGGQNQETQYF
TGCGCCAGCAGCCAAGGGGGCCAGAACCAAGAGACCCAGTACTTC
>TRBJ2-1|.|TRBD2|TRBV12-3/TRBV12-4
CASSSKAGGPINEQFF
TGTGCCAGCAGCTCAAAAGCGGGAGGGCCCATCAATGAGCAGTTCTTC
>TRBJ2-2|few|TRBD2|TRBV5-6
CASSSVTSGYNTGELFF
TGTGCCAGCAGCTCCGTGACTAGCGGGTATAACACCGGGGAGCTGTTTTTT
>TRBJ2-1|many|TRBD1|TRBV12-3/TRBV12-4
CASSSSLRQGRHEQFF
TGTGCCAGCAGTTCCTCCTTGCGACAGGGACGGCATGAGCAGTTCTTC
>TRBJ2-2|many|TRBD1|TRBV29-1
CSVVDRDRGAGELFF
TGCAGCGTTGTTGACCGGGACAGGGGAGCCGGGGAGCTGTTTTTT
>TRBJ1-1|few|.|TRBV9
CASSPGDVNTEAFF
TGTGCCAGCAGCCCGGGGGACGTGAACACTGAAGCTTTCTTT
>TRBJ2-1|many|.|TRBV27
CASMRPGPRLNEQFF
TGTGCCAGCATGAGGCCGGGGCCGCGGCTGAATGAGCAGTTCTTC
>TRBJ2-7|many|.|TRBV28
CASSGVGEQYF
TGTGCCAGCAGTGGGGTAGGCGAGCAGTACTTC
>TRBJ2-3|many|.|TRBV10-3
CAIASMSGSTDTQYF
TGTGCCATCGCCTCTATGAGTGGTAGCACAGATACGCAGTATTTT
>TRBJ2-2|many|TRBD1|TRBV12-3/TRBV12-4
CASPTGAPGVTGELFF
TGTGCCAGCCCGACAGGGGCGCCGGGGGTCACCGGGGAGCTGTTTTTT
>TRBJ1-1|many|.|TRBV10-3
CAIREGSEAFF
TGTGCCATCAGGGAGGGGTCTGAAGCTTTCTTT
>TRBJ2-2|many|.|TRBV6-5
CASSYSIRGGRRGELFF
TGTGCCAGCAGTTACTCGATCAGGGGGGGGAGAAGAGGGGAGCTGTTTTTT
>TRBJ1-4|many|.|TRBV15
CATSRGLQGGNEKLFF
TGTGCCACCAGCAGAGGATTGCAGGGAGGTAATGAAAAACTGTTTTTT